This T cell receptor (beta chain) was retrieved from a study of patients and donors after allogeneic stem cell transplantation. TCRdb passed the RT-PCR reads through MiXCR, listing each CDR3 protein once. The sample records approximately 430,000 distinct CDR3 sequences, 16% being singletons. This clonotype was picked up many times. The CDR3 extends over 11 amino acids. The germline V gene encodes CDR1 SEHNR and CDR2 FQNEAQ (reference sequence). V gave up 2 bases and J gave up 10 bases, with 6 bases separating them. The chain links TRBV7-9 to TRBJ2-1; TRBD2 is a possible D gene (5 bases). Sequencing used blood, either unsorted or a sorted T cell fraction (not recorded which). This sequence was found in a human donor who was either an allogeneic HSCT recipient or a stem cell or donor lymphocyte infusion donor (not recorded which). It is not recorded whose cells these are; they may come from a transplant donor. CDR3 nucleotides: TGTGCCAGCAGCTTAATAGCGGAGCAGTTCTTC. Amino acids: CASSLIAEQFF.